Here is one T cell receptor (beta chain) with its context. The data were obtained in a study of blood T cell repertoires in COVID-19. Study information: The analysed material was cDNA or gDNA that came from T cells, B-cell-depleted T cells, or PBMCs.

Authors' analysis steps: The assay estimated nucleated cells by amplifying reference gene primers. Profiled with immunoSEQ multiplex PCR; TCRdb holds only in-frame clones, not every one. The V and J calls and clone size come from that table; D and trimming were worked out from the DNA. Among about 82,000 clones listed, around four fifths were seen once. Germline CDR1 and CDR2: SGHTA and FQGTGA. V shed 2 bases, J shed 3 bases, and the junction held 11 bases outside the gene matches. The CDR3 covers 19 residues. This receptor was identified in an elderly man with active or convalescent COVID-19. The sequencing sample was made of peripheral blood. This chain links TRBV7-3 with TRBJ2-3, with 13 bases lining up with TRBD2. Written as DNA, the CDR3 is TGTGCCAGCAGCTTAGGACTAGCGGGAGAGAGAGGATGGACAGATACGCAGTATTTT. Its translation is CASSLGLAGERGWTDTQYF. Filled out from reference TRBV7-3 and TRBJ2-3, the complete variable domain reads GAGVSQTPSNKVTEKGKYVELRCDPISGHTALYWYRQSLGQGPEFLIYFQGTGAADDSGLPNDRFFAVRPEGSVSTLKIQRTERGDSAVYLCASSLGLAGERGWTDTQYFGPGTRLTVL.